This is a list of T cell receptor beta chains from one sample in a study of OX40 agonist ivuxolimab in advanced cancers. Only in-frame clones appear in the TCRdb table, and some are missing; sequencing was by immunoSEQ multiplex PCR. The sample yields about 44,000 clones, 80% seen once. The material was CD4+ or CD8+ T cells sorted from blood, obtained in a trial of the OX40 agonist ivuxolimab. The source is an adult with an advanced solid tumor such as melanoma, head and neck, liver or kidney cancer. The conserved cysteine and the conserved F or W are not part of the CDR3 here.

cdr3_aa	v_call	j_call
ATWRAPEQETQY	TRBV12-1	TRBJ2-5
ASSETSGSKNIQY	TRBV6-1	TRBJ2-4
ASSAGLAGYNEQF	TRBV5-1	TRBJ2-1
ASSLSTGEEKLF	TRBV5-1	TRBJ1-4
ASSLAGLTSRGQF	TRBV11-2	TRBJ2-1
ASSDKNLPSSGANVLT	TRBV9	TRBJ2-6
AWTAQSLNEKLF	TRBV30	TRBJ1-4
AWSDTTGRNSPLH	TRBV30	TRBJ1-6
ASRRGFQSGYEQY	TRBV9	TRBJ2-7
ASSSGHVEVLGTQY	TRBV5-6	TRBJ2-5
AISTRTGGLGGYT	TRBV10-3	TRBJ1-2
ASNRGGLGGKLF	TRBV7-9	TRBJ1-4
ASTGTSSDTGELF	TRBV2	TRBJ2-2
ASSYAGWDEQF	TRBV27	TRBJ2-1
ASSSPTSGRGGQETQY	TRBV7-2	TRBJ2-5
ASSLGAGGFNEQF	TRBV11-2	TRBJ2-1
ASSQGGTGEQF	TRBV4-3	TRBJ2-1
ASSEALLGESYEQY	TRBV10-1	TRBJ2-7
ASSYARGDTEAF	TRBV6-6	TRBJ1-1
ASHTRSSTDTQY	TRBV19	TRBJ2-3
ASRPQGYTGELF	TRBV14	TRBJ2-2
ASSPGLLAKNIQY	TRBV11-2	TRBJ2-4
AISEGTGGYEQY	TRBV10-3	-
ASSADSSSQY	TRBV2	TRBJ2-7
ASSPPLAGRITDTQY	TRBV18	TRBJ2-3
ASSQVGGGRGEQY	TRBV4-1	TRBJ2-7
ASSFGSLGEQY	TRBV6-6	TRBJ2-7
ASRTYRVLLTGELF	TRBV27	TRBJ2-2
SERESRGGIDTQY	TRBV29-1	TRBJ2-3
ASSLKWNEQF	TRBV5-1	TRBJ2-1
ASSLVSGRAYEQY	TRBV7-9	TRBJ2-7
AWVLQRGFNYGYT	TRBV30	TRBJ1-2
ASSWTSGRGEQY	TRBV6-5	TRBJ2-7
ASSPRGGVQSSYEQY	TRBV7-8	TRBJ2-7
ASSIRGLAGDYEQY	TRBV19	TRBJ2-7
SVEVGRGGYGYT	TRBV29-1	TRBJ1-2
AWSGLAGSTDTQY	TRBV30	TRBJ2-3
SALRGTEQF	TRBV20-1	TRBJ2-1
ASSLFGDRSNEQF	TRBV27	TRBJ2-1
ASSMRMSMDTQY	TRBV19	TRBJ2-3
ASSLTGSPDYEQY	TRBV27	TRBJ2-7
ASSYFGHNTEAF	TRBV6-5	TRBJ1-1
ASSRPGTSGGRVSYEQY	TRBV7-8	-
ATSRDPGGHHNEQF	TRBV15	TRBJ2-1
ASSSQGGTYEQY	TRBV5-1	TRBJ2-7
ASGPVMKGYT	TRBV12-5	TRBJ1-2
ASRIGALSGTEAF	TRBV19	TRBJ1-1
ASSRGLNYEQY	TRBV4-1	TRBJ2-7
AWSVGTGGLYEQY	TRBV30	TRBJ2-7
ASSSPYEQY	TRBV5-1	TRBJ2-7
ASSGIGGAFGETQY	TRBV7-9	TRBJ2-5
ASSGLVGGGSEQF	TRBV7-2	TRBJ2-1
ASSPLGSGADEQY	TRBV4-3	TRBJ2-7
ASSGAGGPYNEQF	TRBV2	TRBJ2-1